This T cell receptor (beta chain) emerged from a study of regulatory T cells in long-lasting Graves disease. Study summary: Persistence in Graves' disease denoted antithyroid drug use beyond 5 years alongside positive TSH receptor antibodies. Study-level findings and limits: Patients with persistent disease shared 2,900 or so public clonotypes, outpacing the approximately 870 shared by new patients. Persistent disease samples used TRBV28, TRBJ1-2 and TRBJ2-5 preferentially. No thyroid tissue was studied; the work used peripheral blood only.

This clonotype was counted at least ten times. Its antigen is unknown. Time point denoted: persistent/refractory GD, antithyroid drugs over 5 years with positive TRAb. With RNA extracted from PBMCs as input, the TCR library was made. The germline CDR1 and CDR2 sequences are MNHEY and SMNVEV (reference sequence). This CDR3 is built from 14 residues. The V end lost 2 bases, the J end lost 2 bases, and 9 bases lay between the germline ends. According to the study, TCR beta libraries were built with iRepertoire HTBI primers and CDR3-region Arm-PCR. TCRdb recomputed calls from the multiplex PCR reads with MiXCR, one row per CDR3 protein. The repertoire consists of 300,000 to 500,000 distinct CDR3 sequences, with roughly 20% occurring once and the leading ten covering roughly 20%.

This TCR was recovered from a female donor with Graves disease. The chain links TRBV27 to TRBJ1-2, with D possibly matching TRBD1 (5 bases). Sequences were derived from peripheral blood mononuclear cells (PBMCs), sampled when the disease was refractory, from a patient treated with antithyroid drugs. CDR3 protein: CASSLAAGNYGYTF. The CDR3 DNA is TGTGCCAGCAGTTTAGCAGCAGGGAACTATGGCTACACCTTC.